This record looks at one T cell receptor (beta chain) sequence and its context. The sample belongs to a study of cytomegalovirus exposure and HLA in healthy donors. 13 Jbeta primers and 60 Vbeta primers were used for the PCR. The protocol was immunoSEQ multiplex PCR, while the TCRdb copy is restricted to in-frame clones and leaves out a portion. The sample carries 180,000 or so clones, about three quarters recorded once. Trimming cost V 1 base and J 7 bases; bases outside gene matches: 8. CDR1 SGHRS and CDR2 YFSETQ come from the germline V gene. The CDR3 runs to 15 residues. The gene calls are TRBV5-1 and TRBJ2-5; 9 nucleotides align to TRBD2. The sequence was collected from a man aged 35 to 55 in good health and CMV-seropositive. The source material was PBMCs. The chain's CDR3 is CASSLPREGLGTQYF. CDR3 sequence (DNA): TGCGCCAGCAGCTTGCCGCGGGAGGGCCTGGGGACCCAGTACTTC.